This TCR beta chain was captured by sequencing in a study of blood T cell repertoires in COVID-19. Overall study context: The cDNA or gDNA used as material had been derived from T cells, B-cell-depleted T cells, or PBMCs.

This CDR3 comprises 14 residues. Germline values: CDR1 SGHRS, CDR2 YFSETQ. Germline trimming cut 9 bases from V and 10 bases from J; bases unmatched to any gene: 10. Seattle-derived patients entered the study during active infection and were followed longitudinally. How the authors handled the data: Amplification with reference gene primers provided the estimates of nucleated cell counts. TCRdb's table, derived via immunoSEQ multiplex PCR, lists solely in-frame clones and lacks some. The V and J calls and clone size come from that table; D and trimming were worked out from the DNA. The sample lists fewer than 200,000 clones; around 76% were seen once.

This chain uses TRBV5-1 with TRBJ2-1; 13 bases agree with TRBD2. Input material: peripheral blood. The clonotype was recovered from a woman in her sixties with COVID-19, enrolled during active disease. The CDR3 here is CATTVLAGGREQFF. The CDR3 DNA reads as TGCGCCACCACCGTACTAGCGGGGGGGCGGGAGCAGTTCTTC.